The TCR beta chain under discussion was sequenced for a study of blood T cell repertoires in COVID-19. Across the whole study: The cDNA or gDNA used as material had been derived from T cells, B-cell-depleted T cells, or PBMCs.

The CDR3 is 15 amino acids. CDR1 is WNHNN, CDR2 SYGVQD, per germline (reference sequence). Trimming took 2 bases from V and 5 from J, leaving 15 bases between them. Data came from immunoSEQ multiplex PCR; TCRdb stores just in-frame clones and leaves some out. The data contain about 300,000 clones, 80% to 95% of them singletons. The chain is built from TRBV10-1 and TRBJ1-1; no reliable D call. The sample taken for sequencing was peripheral blood. The origin of this receptor is a woman in her 30s with COVID-19, enrolled during active disease. CDR3 in DNA: TGCGCCAGCAGTGAGCAGGTGGGTTCGGGGACTGAAGCTTTCTTT. This codes for CASSEQVGSGTEAFF.